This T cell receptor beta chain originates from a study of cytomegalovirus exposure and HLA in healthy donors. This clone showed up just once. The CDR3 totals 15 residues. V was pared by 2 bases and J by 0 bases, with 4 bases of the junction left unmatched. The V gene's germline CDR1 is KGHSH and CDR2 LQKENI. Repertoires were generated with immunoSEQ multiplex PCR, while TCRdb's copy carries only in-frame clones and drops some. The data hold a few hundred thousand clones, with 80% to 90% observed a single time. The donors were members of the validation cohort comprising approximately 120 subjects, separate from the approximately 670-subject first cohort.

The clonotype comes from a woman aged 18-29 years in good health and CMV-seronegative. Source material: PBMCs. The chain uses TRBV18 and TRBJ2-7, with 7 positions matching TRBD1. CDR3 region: CASSPGDSYSYEQYF. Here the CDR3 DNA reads TGTGCCAGCTCACCAGGGGACAGCTACTCCTACGAGCAGTACTTC.